These 6 T cell receptor beta chains were sequenced from one sample in a study of long-term antiretroviral therapy in people with HIV. The authors ran the immunoSEQ assay, v3.0, at survey level. Produced via immunoSEQ multiplex PCR; TCRdb's table is partial and in-frame only. The data hold 20,000 or so clones, with around 81% observed a single time. The specimen comprised unsorted PBMCs, sampled 0.1 years before starting antiretroviral therapy. The origin of the receptors is a man aged 40-49 years with HIV.

The CDR3 DNA is TGTGCCAGTAACGGGGGAGCCCTCGACTATGGCTACACCTTC. Its translation is CASNGGALDYGYTF. The chain recombines TRBV19 with TRBJ1-2; possibly TRBD1 for D (5 bases). Trimming left V 7 bases short and J 3 bases short, with 15 bases between. Per germline, CDR1 LNHDA and CDR2 SQIVND (reference sequence). The CDR3 is made up of 14 amino acids. The complete variable domain, with remaining parts taken from reference TRBV19 and TRBJ1-2, reads DGGITQSPKYLFRKEGQNVTLSCEQNLNHDAMYWYRQDPGQGLRLIYYSQIVNDFQKGDIAEGYSVSREKKESFPLTVTSAQKNPTAFYLCASNGGALDYGYTFGSGTRLTVV.

The genes are TRBV23-1 and TRBJ1-1; 7 bases map to TRBD1. TRBV23-1 is reported as an ORF; its role is uncertain. The V and J ends lost 6 bases and 5 bases, in that order; junction bases with no gene match: 9. This CDR3 comprises 14 residues. Written as DNA, the CDR3 is TGCGCCAGCAGCCAGGGACAGTGGAGGACTGAAGCTTTCTTT. Its protein is CASSQGQWRTEAFF.

This chain joins TRBV6-5 and TRBJ1-1, with D maybe TRBD1 (6 bases). Trimming removed 8 bases from V and 4 bases from J, with 17 bases in between. Germline-derived CDR1 and CDR2 are MNHEY and SVGAGI. The CDR3 runs to 14 residues. This CDR3 reads CASRRSGARTEAFF. The CDR3 nucleotides are TGTGCCAGCCGTCGATCGGGGGCGCGCACTGAAGCTTTCTTT.

This rearrangement joins TRBV14 to TRBJ2-1; D call uncertain. Trimming took off 8 bases at V and 5 bases at J, with 16 bases between the two ends. Germline V gene sequence: CDR1 SGHDN, CDR2 FVKESK. This CDR3 is built from 14 residues. The CDR3 region has the DNA TGTGCCAGCGGCGACGCCGCGGCGAACAATGAGCAGTTCTTC. This gives the protein CASGDAAANNEQFF.

This chain uses TRBV6-5 with TRBJ2-3; D unclear. Germline V gene lookup returns CDR1 MNHEY and CDR2 SVGAGI. CDR3 length: 12 amino acids. The V and J ends lost 6 bases and 4 bases respectively, with 8 bases between them. The CDR3 sequence: CASRSHADTQYF. The CDR3 bases are TGTGCCAGCAGGAGCCATGCAGATACGCAGTATTTT.

This clone was picked up one time. This chain uses TRBV15 with TRBJ2-3; D is unclear. The germline V and J ends were trimmed by 1 base and 1 base, with 6 bases remaining between them. The germline V gene has CDR1 LNHNV and CDR2 YYDKDF (reference sequence). CDR3 size: 14 residues. CDR3 nucleotide sequence: TGTGCCACCAGCAGAGTTAGTGGCACAGATACGCAGTATTTT. Protein sequence: CATSRVSGTDTQYF.